Below are 2 T cell receptor beta chains sequenced from a single sample in a study of regulatory T cells in long-lasting Graves disease. Building the TCR beta libraries relied on iRepertoire HTBI primers, and CDR3 regions underwent Arm-PCR. TCRdb reanalysed the multiplex PCR reads using MiXCR and keeps one entry per CDR3 protein. The sample shows about 310,000 distinct CDR3 sequences, 15% to 20% of them seen only once. Documented time point: newly diagnosed GD, antithyroid drugs for less than 3 months. Generation of the TCR library employed RNA extracted from PBMCs. Sequencing used peripheral blood mononuclear cells (PBMCs), obtained at new diagnosis, from a patient treated with antithyroid drugs. The receptors derive from a female donor with Graves disease.

In this sample, this clonotype turned up a few times. The chain recombines TRBV20-1 with TRBJ1-4, with unresolved D. This CDR3 spans 13 amino acids. Germline-derived CDR1 and CDR2 are DFQATT and SNEGSKA (reference sequence). Deletions cut 3 bases from V and 2 bases from J, with 7 bases between. The CDR3 bases are TGCAGTGCTAGGCAGCCTACTAATGAAAAACTGTTTTTT. It specifies CSARQPTNEKLFF.

A word on this clonotype: A far more abundant clone sits one base away, making this likely a read error. The gene calls are TRBV14 and TRBJ2-1; D may be TRBD1 (6 bases). Germline CDR1 SGHDN, CDR2 FVKESK. V lost 4 bases and J lost 10, with 14 bases in between. This CDR3 has 13 amino acids. CDR3 DNA sequence: TGTGCCAGCAGCCTACAGGGTCCGAACGAGCAGTTCTTC. Translation: CASSLQGPNEQFF. Variable domain in full (rest from reference TRBV14 and TRBJ2-1): EAGVTQFPSHSVIEKGQTVTLRCDPISGHDNLYWYRRVMGKEIKFLLHFVKESKQDESGMPNNRFLAERTGGTYSTLKVQPAELEDSGVYFCASSLQGPNEQFFGPGTRLTVL.